A selection of T cell receptor beta chains follows, all from one sample in a study of shared clonotypes between healthy human individuals. The protocol was immunoSEQ multiplex PCR, while the TCRdb copy is restricted to in-frame clones and leaves out a portion. Among 190,000 or so clones, about 93% were seen once, and the ten largest hold about 0.067%. Sequenced material: naive CD4+ T cells sorted from blood. The receptors stem from a woman between 25 and 40 years old in good health. Both conserved end residues are part of each CDR3. The order of the fields is J gene, V gene, clone size, D gene, CDR3 DNA, CDR3 protein. The D gene is left open where the match is weak. The listing skips clone size in some rows; elsewhere it reads once, few, many or a size class.

>TRBJ1-2|TRBV7-9|.|.
TGTGCCAGCAGCCAGCCGGCGAGGCAGATCCTCGATGGCTACACCTTC
CASSQPARQILDGYTF
>TRBJ2-1|TRBV6-1|.|.
TGTGCCAGCACTAGTTTCACCCCCTACAATGAGCAGTTCTTC
CASTSFTPYNEQFF
>TRBJ2-4|TRBV19|.|.
TGTGCCAGTAGTATAGGGTCCGCAACCTACGCGGGTAAGAAAAACATTCAGTACTTC
CASSIGSATYAGKKNIQYF
>TRBJ1-2|TRBV4-1|.|.
TGCGCCAGCAGCCAAGAGCAGGGGAGGCATGGCTACACCTTC
CASSQEQGRHGYTF
>TRBJ2-5|TRBV9|.|TRBD2
TGTGCCAGCTCTGCTAGCGGGAGTGGTGAGCAGTACTTC
CASSASGSGEQYF
>TRBJ2-2|TRBV5-8|.|TRBD1
TGTGCCAGGGACAGGCCGAACACCGGGGAGCTGTTTTTT
CARDRPNTGELFF
>TRBJ2-2|TRBV5-4|.|TRBD2
TGTGCCAGCAGCTTGGAGGCTAGCGGGAGAGTCGGGGAGCTGTTTTTT
CASSLEASGRVGELFF
>TRBJ1-2|TRBV5-1|.|.
TGCGCCAGCAGCTTGGAGCAGATGTCCTATGGCTACACCTTC
CASSLEQMSYGYTF
>TRBJ1-1|TRBV28|.|.
TGTGCCAGCAGTTCCCCTATCAGTGGAAGTGAAGCTTTCTTT
CASSSPISGSEAFF
>TRBJ2-6|TRBV2|.|.
TGTGCCAGCAGTCAAAGTCGGGCCAACGTCCTGACTTTC
CASSQSRANVLTF
>TRBJ1-1|TRBV6-5|.|TRBD1
TGTGCCAGCAGCTCGGACAGGGGCATGAACACTGAAGCTTTCTTT
CASSSDRGMNTEAFF
>TRBJ2-7|TRBV28|.|.
TGTGCCAGCAGTTTTAATGCAGGCTCCTACGAGCAGTACTTC
CASSFNAGSYEQYF
>TRBJ2-3|TRBV27|.|.
TGTGCCAGCAGTTATCGCGGGAGCACAGATACGCAGTATTTT
CASSYRGSTDTQYF
>TRBJ1-2|TRBV29-1|.|.
TGCAGCGTTCTAGAGGCTAACTATGGCTACACCTTC
CSVLEANYGYTF
>TRBJ1-1|TRBV27|.|.
TGTGCCAGCAAAGGACAGACTGAAAGGAACACTGAAGCTTTCTTT
CASKGQTERNTEAFF
>TRBJ2-2|TRBV28|.|TRBD2
TGTGCCAGCAGTGATACTGGGACCGGGAGGCCCGGGGAGCTGTTTTTT
CASSDTGTGRPGELFF
>TRBJ2-2|TRBV30|.|.
TGTGCCTGGAGTGCCCTAGCACTCGCCGGGGAGCTGTTTTTT
CAWSALALAGELFF
>TRBJ1-4|TRBV6-5|once|.
TGTGCCAGCACCATGACAGCCTTTAATGAAAAACTGTTTTTT
CASTMTAFNEKLFF
>TRBJ1-5|TRBV28|once|.
TGTGCCAGCAGTTCCCAGGGATATCAGCCCCAGCATTTT
CASSSQGYQPQHF
>TRBJ2-1|TRBV5-1|.|.
TGCGCCAGCAGCCGCACTACTAGCCGTACCTACAATGAGCAGTTCTTC
CASSRTTSRTYNEQFF
>TRBJ2-7|TRBV28|.|TRBD1
TGTGCCAGCAGGACAGGGGGCGCCGCCTACGAGCAGTACTTC
CASRTGGAAYEQYF
>TRBJ1-2|TRBV6-1|few|.
TGTGCCAGCAGTGGAGGACCGTCCTATCTTCTATTTGGCTACACCTTC
CASSGGPSYLLFGYTF
>TRBJ1-1|TRBV11-2|.|.
TGTGCCAGCAGCCGAACCCAAGGGGACACTGAAGCTTTCTTT
CASSRTQGDTEAFF
>TRBJ1-2|TRBV11-2|.|TRBD1
TGTGCCAGCAGCTTGGGGGACAGCCCACGATATGGCTACACCTTC
CASSLGDSPRYGYTF
>TRBJ2-7|TRBV10-1|.|.
TGCGCCAGCAGTCGGGACTCCCCCTACGAGCAGTACTTC
CASSRDSPYEQYF
>TRBJ2-7|TRBV25-1|.|.
TGTGCCAGCAGTTGGGAACAGGAAGAGCAGTACTTC
CASSWEQEEQYF
>TRBJ2-1|TRBV19|.|TRBD1
TGTGCCAGTCGAGGACAGGGAGCGTCCAATGAGCAGTTCTTC
CASRGQGASNEQFF
>TRBJ1-1|TRBV5-1|.|TRBD1
TGCGCCAGCAGCTCCGGGACAGGGGTAACTGAAGCTTTCTTT
CASSSGTGVTEAFF
>TRBJ1-1|TRBV5-1|.|TRBD1
TGCGCCAGCAGCCCCAGGGGGGCCGGGAACACTGAAGCTTTCTTT
CASSPRGAGNTEAFF
>TRBJ1-2|TRBV19|.|.
TGTGCCACCTATCCAGGTGGTGAGGGCCAGCTACGGGGCTACACCTTC
CATYPGGEGQLRGYTF
>TRBJ2-1|TRBV25-1|.|TRBD1
TGTGCCAGCAGTGACCGGGACAGAAATTACAATGAGCAGTTCTTC
CASSDRDRNYNEQFF
>TRBJ2-1|TRBV7-2|.|.
TGTGCCAGCAGTTTCCTAATTGGTGAGCAGTTCTTC
CASSFLIGEQFF
>TRBJ2-1|TRBV5-5|.|.
TGTGCCAGCAGCCCCGGACAGTCTAAACCCTACAATGAGCAGTTCTTC
CASSPGQSKPYNEQFF
>TRBJ2-7|TRBV6-5|.|TRBD2
TGTGCCAGCAGCTCCTCGGCGGGAGTTTCCTACGAGCAGTACTTC
CASSSSAGVSYEQYF
>TRBJ2-7|TRBV18|.|TRBD1
TGTGCCAGCTCACCTCGGGGGACAGGAGGCTACGAGCAGTACTTC
CASSPRGTGGYEQYF
>TRBJ2-5|TRBV19|.|TRBD2
TGTGCCACCTCAGGGCTAGCGGGAGTCATAGAGACCCAGTACTTC
CATSGLAGVIETQYF
>TRBJ2-7|TRBV28|.|.
TGTGCCAGCACCCCCCCCGACAGCTCCTACGAGCAGTACTTC
CASTPPDSSYEQYF
>TRBJ1-6|TRBV7-2|.|.
TGTGCCAGCAGCTTACACCGGTCAGGGCGTGCACCCCTCCACTTT
CASSLHRSGRAPLHF
>TRBJ1-1|TRBV11-3|.|.
TGTGCCAGCAGCTCGCCGGCGGGCACTGAAGCTTTCTTT
CASSSPAGTEAFF
>TRBJ1-1|TRBV7-9|.|.
TGTGCCAGCAGCTTAGTGGAGCAGACAAAAAAAGCTTTCTTT
CASSLVEQTKKAFF
>TRBJ2-1|TRBV7-3|once|TRBD2
TGTGCCAGCAGCTTAGGGGTGCGGGAGTCCTCCTACAATGAGCAGTTCTTC
CASSLGVRESSYNEQFF
>TRBJ2-2|TRBV5-4|.|.
TGTGCCAGCAGCTTTTACGCCCCGGGTACCGGGGAGCTGTTTTTT
CASSFYAPGTGELFF
>TRBJ2-7|TRBV7-2|.|.
TGTGCCAGCAGCTCTGTGGAGGGCGGCGTGGAGCAGTACTTC
CASSSVEGGVEQYF
>TRBJ1-5|TRBV19|.|.
TGTGCCAGTAGTATGGCTGTCGTCTCCAGGGCTAGCAATCAGCCCCAGCATTTT
CASSMAVVSRASNQPQHF